This T cell receptor (beta chain) was captured in a study of Ad26.COV2.S vaccination and SARS-CoV-2 variants. Study-level information: Each vaccinee took Ad26.COV2.S intramuscularly, once or twice 56 days apart. Points from the study as a whole: The study found higher spike-specific TCR breadth in vaccine than placebo recipients. Those who received vaccine or placebo ended up with similar non-spike TCR breadth.

A word on this clone: Its antigen is still unknown.

Clones were sequenced by immunoSEQ multiplex PCR, and TCRdb holds only the in-frame ones, with some missing. Of some 480,000 clones in the sample, around nine tenths were seen once. The germline V gene encodes CDR1 LGHDT and CDR2 YNNKEL (reference sequence). This CDR3 region has 16 residues. Trimming stripped 5 bases from V and 1 base from J, with 18 bases between. Treatment noted: some 20 received Ad26.COV2.S at low or high dose, single or two shots; 5 received placebo; per-sample allocation not given. The samples date from day 63 after the first vaccine or placebo injection. Built on an Ad26 vector, the vaccine expressed Wuhan-strain SARS-CoV-2 spike.

The receptor was derived from a person aged 18-60 years who received the Ad26.COV2.S COVID-19 vaccine or a placebo. The sample here was peripheral blood, taken in a trial of Ad26.COV2.S vaccine versus placebo. The chain links TRBV3-1 (or the pseudogene TRBV3-2) to TRBJ2-7; possibly TRBD1 for D (6 bases). The CDR3 is CASSAGQRPKSYEQYF. The CDR3 nucleotides read TGTGCCAGCAGCGCAGGACAGCGGCCCAAATCCTACGAGCAGTACTTC.